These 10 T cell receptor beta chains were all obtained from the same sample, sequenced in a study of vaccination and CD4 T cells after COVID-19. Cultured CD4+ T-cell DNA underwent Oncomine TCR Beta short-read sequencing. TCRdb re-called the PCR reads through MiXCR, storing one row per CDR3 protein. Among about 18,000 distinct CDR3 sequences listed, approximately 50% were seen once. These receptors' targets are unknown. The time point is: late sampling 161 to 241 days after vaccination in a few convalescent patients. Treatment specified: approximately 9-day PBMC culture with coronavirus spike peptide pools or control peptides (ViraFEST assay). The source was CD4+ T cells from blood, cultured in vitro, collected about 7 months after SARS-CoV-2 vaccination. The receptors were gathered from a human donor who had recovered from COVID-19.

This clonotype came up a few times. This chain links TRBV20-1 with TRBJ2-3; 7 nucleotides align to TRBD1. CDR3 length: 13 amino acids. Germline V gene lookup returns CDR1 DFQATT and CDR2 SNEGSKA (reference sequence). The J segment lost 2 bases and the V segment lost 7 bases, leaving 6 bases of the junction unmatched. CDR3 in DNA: TGCAGTGGGAACAGGGGCCTCACAGATACGCAGTATTTT. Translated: CSGNRGLTDTQYF.

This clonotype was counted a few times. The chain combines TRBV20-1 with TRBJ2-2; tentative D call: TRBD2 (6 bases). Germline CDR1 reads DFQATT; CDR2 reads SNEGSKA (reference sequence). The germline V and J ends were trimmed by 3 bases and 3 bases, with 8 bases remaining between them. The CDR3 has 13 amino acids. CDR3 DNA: TGCAGTGCTAGGGAGGGATACACCGGGGAGCTGTTTTTT. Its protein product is CSAREGYTGELFF.

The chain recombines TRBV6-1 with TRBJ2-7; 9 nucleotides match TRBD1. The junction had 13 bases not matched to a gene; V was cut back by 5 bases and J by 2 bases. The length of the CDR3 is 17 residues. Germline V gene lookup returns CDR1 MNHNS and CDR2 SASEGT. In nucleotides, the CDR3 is TGTGCCAGCAGTCTCTACCTCGCCCGGGACAGGGCCTACGAGCAGTACTTC. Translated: CASSLYLARDRAYEQYF.

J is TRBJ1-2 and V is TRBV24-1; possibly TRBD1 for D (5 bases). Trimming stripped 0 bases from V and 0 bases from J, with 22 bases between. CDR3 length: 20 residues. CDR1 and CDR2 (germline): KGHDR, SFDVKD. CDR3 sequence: CATSDLQRARGKLANYGYTF. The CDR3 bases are TGTGCCACCAGTGATTTGCAACGGGCTAGGGGAAAGTTAGCTAACTATGGCTACACCTTC.

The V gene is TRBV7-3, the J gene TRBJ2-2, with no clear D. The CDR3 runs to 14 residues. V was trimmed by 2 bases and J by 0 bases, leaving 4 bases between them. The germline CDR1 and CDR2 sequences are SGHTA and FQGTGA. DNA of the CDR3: TGTGCCAGCAGCTTAGGCGCGAACACCGGGGAGCTGTTTTTT. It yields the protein CASSLGANTGELFF. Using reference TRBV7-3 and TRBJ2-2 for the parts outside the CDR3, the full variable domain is GAGVSQTPSNKVTEKGKYVELRCDPISGHTALYWYRQSLGQGPEFLIYFQGTGAADDSGLPNDRFFAVRPEGSVSTLKIQRTERGDSAVYLCASSLGANTGELFFGEGSRLTVL.

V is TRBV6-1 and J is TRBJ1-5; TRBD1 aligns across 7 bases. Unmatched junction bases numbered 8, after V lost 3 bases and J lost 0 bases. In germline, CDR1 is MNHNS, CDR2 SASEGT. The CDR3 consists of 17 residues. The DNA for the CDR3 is TGTGCCAGCAGTGAGAGACAGGGCTGGAATAGCAATCAGCCCCAGCATTTT. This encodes CASSERQGWNSNQPQHF.

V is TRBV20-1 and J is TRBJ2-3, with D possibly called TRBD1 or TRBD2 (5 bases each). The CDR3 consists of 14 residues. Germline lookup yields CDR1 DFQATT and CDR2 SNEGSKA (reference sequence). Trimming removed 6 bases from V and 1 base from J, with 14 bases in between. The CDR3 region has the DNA TGCAGTGCGATTGCCAGGGACCGCACAGATACGCAGTATTTT. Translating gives CSAIARDRTDTQYF.

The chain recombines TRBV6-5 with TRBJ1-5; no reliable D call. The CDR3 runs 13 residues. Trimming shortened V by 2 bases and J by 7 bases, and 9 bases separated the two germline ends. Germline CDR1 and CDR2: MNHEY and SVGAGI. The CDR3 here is CASSYDVGQPQHF. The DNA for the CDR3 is TGTGCCAGCAGTTACGATGTCGGGCAGCCCCAGCATTTT.

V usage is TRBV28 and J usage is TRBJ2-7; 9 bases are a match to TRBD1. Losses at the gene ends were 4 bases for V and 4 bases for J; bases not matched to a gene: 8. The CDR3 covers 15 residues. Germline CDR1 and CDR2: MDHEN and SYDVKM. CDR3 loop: CASSSGQGMWYEQYF. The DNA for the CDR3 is TGTGCCAGCAGTTCCGGACAGGGGATGTGGTACGAGCAGTACTTC. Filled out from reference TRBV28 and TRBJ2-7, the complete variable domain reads DVKVTQSSRYLVKRTGEKVFLECVQDMDHENMFWYRQDPGLGLRLIYFSYDVKMKEKGDIPEGYSVSREKKERFSLILESASTNQTSMYLCASSSGQGMWYEQYFGPGTRLTVT.

The CDR3 nucleotides are TGTGCCATCAGTGATGGGGGCAACCATTACGAGCAGTACTTC. It translates to CAISDGGNHYEQYF. This sequence joins TRBV10-3 and TRBJ2-7; D may be TRBD1 (6 bases). This CDR3 has 14 residues. Per germline, CDR1 ENHRY and CDR2 SYGVKD. Trimming removed 3 bases from V and 4 bases from J, with 13 bases in between.